Sequencing of this TCR beta chain was carried out in a study of blood T cell repertoires in COVID-19. Study summary: Sources were T cells, B-cell-depleted T cells, or PBMCs; the material itself was cDNA or gDNA.

Trimming at V came to 3 bases and at J to 1 base, leaving 10 bases not matched to a gene. The CDR3 runs to 17 residues. CDR1 SGHNT and CDR2 YYREEE come from the germline V gene (reference sequence). Membership in each cohort depended on participant-reported clinical history. Recovered status in Cohort 3 required two negative PCRs, clearance, or symptom resolution. Assay: immunoSEQ multiplex PCR; the TCRdb copy retains only in-frame clones and omits some. Found here are about 370,000 clones, around 87% of them singletons; the top ten hold 1%. Specimen: PBMCs or T cells enriched from blood (not recorded which). The receptor comes from a man aged 18-30 years who had recovered from COVID-19. The V call is TRBV5-4, the J call TRBJ2-4, with TRBD1 identical over 7 bases. In DNA form, the CDR3 reads TGTGCCAGCAGCTCGACAGGGCCCCACGAGGCCAAAAACATTCAGTACTTC. Its translation is CASSSTGPHEAKNIQYF.